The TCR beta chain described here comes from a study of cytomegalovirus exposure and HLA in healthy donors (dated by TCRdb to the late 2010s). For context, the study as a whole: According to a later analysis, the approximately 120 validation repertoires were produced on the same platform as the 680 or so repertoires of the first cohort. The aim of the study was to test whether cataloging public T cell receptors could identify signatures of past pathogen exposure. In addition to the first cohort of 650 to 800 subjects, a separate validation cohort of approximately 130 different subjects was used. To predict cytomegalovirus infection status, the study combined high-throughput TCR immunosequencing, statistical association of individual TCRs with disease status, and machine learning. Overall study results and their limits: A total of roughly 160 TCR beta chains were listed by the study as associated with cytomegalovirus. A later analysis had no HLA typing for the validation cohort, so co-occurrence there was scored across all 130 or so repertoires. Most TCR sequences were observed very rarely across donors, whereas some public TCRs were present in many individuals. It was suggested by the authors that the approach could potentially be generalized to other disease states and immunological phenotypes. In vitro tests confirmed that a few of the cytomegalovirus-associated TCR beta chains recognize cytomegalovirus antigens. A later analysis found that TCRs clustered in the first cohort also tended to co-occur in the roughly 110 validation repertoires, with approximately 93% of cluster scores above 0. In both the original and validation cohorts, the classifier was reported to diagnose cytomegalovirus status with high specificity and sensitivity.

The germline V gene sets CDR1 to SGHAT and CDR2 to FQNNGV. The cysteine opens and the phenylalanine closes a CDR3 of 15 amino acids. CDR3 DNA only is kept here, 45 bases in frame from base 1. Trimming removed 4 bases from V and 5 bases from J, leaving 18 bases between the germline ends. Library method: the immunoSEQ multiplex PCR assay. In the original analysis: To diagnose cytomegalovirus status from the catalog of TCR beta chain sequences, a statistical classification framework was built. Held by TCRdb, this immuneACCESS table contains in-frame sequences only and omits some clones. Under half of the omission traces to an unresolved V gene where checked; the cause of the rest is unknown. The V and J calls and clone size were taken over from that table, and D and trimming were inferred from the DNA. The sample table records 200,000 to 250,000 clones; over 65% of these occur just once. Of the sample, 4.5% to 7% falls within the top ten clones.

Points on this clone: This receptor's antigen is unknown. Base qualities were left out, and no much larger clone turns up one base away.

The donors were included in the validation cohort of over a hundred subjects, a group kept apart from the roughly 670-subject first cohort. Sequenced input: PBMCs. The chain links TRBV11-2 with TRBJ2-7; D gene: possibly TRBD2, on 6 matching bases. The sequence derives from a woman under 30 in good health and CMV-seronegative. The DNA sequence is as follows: TGTGCCAGCAGCTCTCCCAGCGGGTCAAGGGACGAGCAGTACTTC. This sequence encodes CASSSPSGSRDEQYF.